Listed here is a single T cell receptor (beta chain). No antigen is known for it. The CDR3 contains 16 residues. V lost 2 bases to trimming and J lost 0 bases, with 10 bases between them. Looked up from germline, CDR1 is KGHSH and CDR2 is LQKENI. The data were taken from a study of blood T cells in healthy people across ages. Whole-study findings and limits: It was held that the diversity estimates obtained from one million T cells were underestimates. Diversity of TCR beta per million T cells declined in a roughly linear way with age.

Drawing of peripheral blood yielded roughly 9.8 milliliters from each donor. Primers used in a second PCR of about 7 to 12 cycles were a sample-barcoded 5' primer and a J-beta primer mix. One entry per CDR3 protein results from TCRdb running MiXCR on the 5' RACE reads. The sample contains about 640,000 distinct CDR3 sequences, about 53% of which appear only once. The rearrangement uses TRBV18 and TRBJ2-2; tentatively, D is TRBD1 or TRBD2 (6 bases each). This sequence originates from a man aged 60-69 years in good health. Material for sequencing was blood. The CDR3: CASSPGGPANTGELFF. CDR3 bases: TGTGCCAGCTCACCAGGGGGGCCCGCGAACACCGGGGAGCTGTTTTTT.